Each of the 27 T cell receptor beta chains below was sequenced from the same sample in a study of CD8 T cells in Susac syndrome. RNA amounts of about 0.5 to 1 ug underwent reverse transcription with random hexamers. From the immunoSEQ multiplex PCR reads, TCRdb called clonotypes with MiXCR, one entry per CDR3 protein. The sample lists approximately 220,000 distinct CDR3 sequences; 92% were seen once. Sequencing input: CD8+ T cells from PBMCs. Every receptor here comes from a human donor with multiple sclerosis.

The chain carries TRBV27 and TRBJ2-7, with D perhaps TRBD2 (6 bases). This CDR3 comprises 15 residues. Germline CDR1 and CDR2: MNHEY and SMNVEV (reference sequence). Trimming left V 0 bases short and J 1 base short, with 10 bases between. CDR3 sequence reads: CASSLSYAGSYEQYF. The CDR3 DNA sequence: TGTGCCAGCAGTTTATCGTACGCGGGGTCCTACGAGCAGTACTTC.

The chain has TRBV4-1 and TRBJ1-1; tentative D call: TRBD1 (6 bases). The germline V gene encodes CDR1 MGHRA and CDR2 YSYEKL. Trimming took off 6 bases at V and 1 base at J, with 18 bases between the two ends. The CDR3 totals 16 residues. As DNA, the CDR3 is TGCGCCAGCAGTGTAAGTGAGACAGGCGGGAACACTGAAGCTTTCTTT. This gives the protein CASSVSETGGNTEAFF.

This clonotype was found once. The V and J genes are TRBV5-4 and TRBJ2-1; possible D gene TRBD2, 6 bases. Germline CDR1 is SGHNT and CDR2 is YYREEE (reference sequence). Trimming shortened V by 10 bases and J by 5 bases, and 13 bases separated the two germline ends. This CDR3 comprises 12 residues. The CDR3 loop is CAWRGGDNEQFF. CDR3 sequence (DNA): TGTGCCTGGAGAGGAGGGGACAATGAGCAGTTCTTC.

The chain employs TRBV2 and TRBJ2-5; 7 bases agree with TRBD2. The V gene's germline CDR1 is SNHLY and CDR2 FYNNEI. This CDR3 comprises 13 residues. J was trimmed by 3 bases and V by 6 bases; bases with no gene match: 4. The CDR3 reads CASRRGGEETQYF. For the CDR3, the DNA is TGTGCCAGCAGGAGGGGAGGGGAAGAGACCCAGTACTTC.

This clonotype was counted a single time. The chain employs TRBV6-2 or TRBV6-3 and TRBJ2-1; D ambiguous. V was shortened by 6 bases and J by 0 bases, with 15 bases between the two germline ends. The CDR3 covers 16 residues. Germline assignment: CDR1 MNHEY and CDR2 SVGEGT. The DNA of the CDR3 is TGTGCCAGCAGACGACCGGTAATAAGCTCCTACAATGAGCAGTTCTTC. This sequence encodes CASRRPVISSYNEQFF.

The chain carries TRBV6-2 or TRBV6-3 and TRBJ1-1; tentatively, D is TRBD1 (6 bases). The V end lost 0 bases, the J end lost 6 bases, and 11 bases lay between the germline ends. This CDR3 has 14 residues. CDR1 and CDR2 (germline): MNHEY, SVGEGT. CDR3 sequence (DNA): TGTGCCAGCAGTTACTCCCTCGGGGGCGCTGAAGCTTTCTTT. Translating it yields CASSYSLGGAEAFF.

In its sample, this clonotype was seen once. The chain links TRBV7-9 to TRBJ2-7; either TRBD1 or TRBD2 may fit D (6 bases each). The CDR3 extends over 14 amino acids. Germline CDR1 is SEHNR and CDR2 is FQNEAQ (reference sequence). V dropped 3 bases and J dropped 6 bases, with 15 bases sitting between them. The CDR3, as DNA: TGTGCCAGCAGCTTGGGGGGCCGGTCGGGCGAGCAGTACTTC. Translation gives CASSLGGRSGEQYF.

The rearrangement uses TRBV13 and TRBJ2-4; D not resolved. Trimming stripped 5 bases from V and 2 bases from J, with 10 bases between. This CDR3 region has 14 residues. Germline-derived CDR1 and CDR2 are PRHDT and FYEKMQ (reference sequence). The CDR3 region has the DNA TGTGCCAGCAGCCCACCAAGGCCCAAAAACATTCAGTACTTC. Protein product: CASSPPRPKNIQYF.

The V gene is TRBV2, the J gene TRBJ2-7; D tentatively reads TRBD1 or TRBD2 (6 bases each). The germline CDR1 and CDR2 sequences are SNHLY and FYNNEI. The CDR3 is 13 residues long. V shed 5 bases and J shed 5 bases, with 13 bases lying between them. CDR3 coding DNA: TGTGCCAGCAGTCCCGGGGGCGCGGACGAGCAGTACTTC. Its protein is CASSPGGADEQYF.

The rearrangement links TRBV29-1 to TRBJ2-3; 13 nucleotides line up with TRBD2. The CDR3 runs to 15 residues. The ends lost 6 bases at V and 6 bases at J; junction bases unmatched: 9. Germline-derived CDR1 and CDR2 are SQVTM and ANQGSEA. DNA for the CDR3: TGCAGCGTCGTACGACTAGCGGGGGGAACGGATACGCAGTATTTT. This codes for CSVVRLAGGTDTQYF.

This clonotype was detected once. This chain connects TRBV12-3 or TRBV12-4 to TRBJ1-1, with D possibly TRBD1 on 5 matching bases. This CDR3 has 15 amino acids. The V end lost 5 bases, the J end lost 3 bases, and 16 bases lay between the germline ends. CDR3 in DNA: TGTGCCAGCAGTCCCCCGGGGCTGGGGGACACTGAAGCTTTCTTT. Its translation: CASSPPGLGDTEAFF.

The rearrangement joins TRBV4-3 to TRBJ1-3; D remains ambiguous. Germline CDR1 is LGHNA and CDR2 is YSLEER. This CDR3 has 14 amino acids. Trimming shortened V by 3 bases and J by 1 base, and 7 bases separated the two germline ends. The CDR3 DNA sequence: TGCGCCAGCAGCCACCCAGGTTCTGGAAACACCATATATTTT. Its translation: CASSHPGSGNTIYF.

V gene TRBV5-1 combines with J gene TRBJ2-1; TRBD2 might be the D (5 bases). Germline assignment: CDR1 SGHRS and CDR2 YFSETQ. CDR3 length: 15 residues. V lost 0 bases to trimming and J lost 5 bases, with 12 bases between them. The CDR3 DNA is TGCGCCAGCAGCTTGGATCCGGGAAGGAACAATGAGCAGTTCTTC. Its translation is CASSLDPGRNNEQFF.

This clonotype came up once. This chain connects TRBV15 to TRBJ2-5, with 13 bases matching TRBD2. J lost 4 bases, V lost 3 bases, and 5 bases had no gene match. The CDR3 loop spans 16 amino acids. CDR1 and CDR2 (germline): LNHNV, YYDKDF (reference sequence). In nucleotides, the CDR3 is TGTGCCACCAGCAGCGCGACTAGCGGGGGGTCAGAGACCCAGTACTTC. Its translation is CATSSATSGGSETQYF. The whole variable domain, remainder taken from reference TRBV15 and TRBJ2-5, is DAMVIQNPRYQVTQFGKPVTLSCSQTLNHNVMYWYQQKSSQAPKLLFHYYDKDFNNEADTPDNFQSRRPNTSFCFLDIRSPGLGDTAMYLCATSSATSGGSETQYFGPGTRLLVL.

The chain's CDR3 is CASSFIGGQARFQETQYF. CDR3 sequence (DNA): TGTGCCAGCAGCTTCATAGGGGGACAGGCTAGATTCCAAGAGACCCAGTACTTC. The V call is TRBV7-9, the J call TRBJ2-5; 8 nucleotides agree with TRBD1. J lost 1 base, V lost 3 bases, and 13 bases had no gene match. Germline values: CDR1 SEHNR, CDR2 FQNEAQ (reference sequence). The CDR3 is 18 residues long.

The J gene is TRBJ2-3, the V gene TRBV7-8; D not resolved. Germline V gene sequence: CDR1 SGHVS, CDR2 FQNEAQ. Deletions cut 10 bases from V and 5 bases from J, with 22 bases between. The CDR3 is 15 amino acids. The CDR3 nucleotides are TGTGCCACCGGCTCCCCTACCCGCGGTGGAGATACGCAGTATTTT. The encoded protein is CATGSPTRGGDTQYF.

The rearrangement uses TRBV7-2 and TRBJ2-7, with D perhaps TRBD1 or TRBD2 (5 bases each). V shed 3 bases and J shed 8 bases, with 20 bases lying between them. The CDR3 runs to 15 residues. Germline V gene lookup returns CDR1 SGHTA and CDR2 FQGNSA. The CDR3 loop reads CASSLGEAPWGKQYF. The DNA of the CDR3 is TGTGCCAGCAGCTTGGGGGAAGCGCCCTGGGGGAAGCAGTACTTC. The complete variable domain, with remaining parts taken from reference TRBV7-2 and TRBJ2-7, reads GAGVSQSPSNKVTEKGKDVELRCDPISGHTALYWYRQSLGQGLEFLIYFQGNSAPDKSGLPSDRFSAERTGGSVSTLTIQRTQQEDSAVYLCASSLGEAPWGKQYFGPGTRLTVT.

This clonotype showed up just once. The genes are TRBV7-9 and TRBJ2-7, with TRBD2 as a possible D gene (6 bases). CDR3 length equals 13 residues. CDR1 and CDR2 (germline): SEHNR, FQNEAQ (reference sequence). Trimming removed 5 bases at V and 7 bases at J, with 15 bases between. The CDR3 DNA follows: TGTGCCAGCAGCCTCCCCTGGGCGGGGGAGCAGTACTTC. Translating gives CASSLPWAGEQYF. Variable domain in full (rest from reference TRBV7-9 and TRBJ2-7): DTGVSQNPRHKITKRGQNVTFRCDPISEHNRLYWYRQTLGQGPEFLTYFQNEAQLEKSRLLSDRFSAERPKGSFSTLEIQRTEQGDSAMYLCASSLPWAGEQYFGPGTRLTVT.

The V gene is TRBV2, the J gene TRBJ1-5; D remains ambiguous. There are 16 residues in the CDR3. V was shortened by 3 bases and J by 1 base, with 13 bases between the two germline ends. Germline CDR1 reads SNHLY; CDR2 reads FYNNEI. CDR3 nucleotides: TGTGCCAGCAGTGACCCCCCGCGTTGGAGCAATCAGCCCCAGCATTTT. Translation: CASSDPPRWSNQPQHF.

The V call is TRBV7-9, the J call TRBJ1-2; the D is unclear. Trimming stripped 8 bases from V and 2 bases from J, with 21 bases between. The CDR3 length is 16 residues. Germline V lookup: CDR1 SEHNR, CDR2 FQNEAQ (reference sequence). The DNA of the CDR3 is TGTGCCAGCGAAGACGGAGAAGATTTCTCGAACTATGGCTACACCTTC. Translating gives CASEDGEDFSNYGYTF.

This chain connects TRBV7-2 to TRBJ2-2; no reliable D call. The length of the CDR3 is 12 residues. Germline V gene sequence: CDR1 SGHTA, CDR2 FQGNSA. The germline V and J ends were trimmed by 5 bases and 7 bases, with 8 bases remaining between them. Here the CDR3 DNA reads TGTGCCAGCAGCCCCTTAAGCGGGGAGCTGTTTTTT. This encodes CASSPLSGELFF.

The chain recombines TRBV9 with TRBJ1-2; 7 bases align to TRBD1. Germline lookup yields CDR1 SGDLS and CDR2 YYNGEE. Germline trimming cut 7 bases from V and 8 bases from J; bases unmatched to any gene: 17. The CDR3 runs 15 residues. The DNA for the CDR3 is TGTGCCAGCGGCTTCGCCCTGACAGGGTCGGGAGGCTACACCTTC. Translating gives CASGFALTGSGGYTF.

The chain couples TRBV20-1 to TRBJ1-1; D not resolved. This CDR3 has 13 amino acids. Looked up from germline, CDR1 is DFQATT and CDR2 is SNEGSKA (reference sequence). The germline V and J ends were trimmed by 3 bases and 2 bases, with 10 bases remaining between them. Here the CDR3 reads CSARARLNTEAFF. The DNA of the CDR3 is TGCAGTGCTAGGGCGCGGCTAAACACTGAAGCTTTCTTT.

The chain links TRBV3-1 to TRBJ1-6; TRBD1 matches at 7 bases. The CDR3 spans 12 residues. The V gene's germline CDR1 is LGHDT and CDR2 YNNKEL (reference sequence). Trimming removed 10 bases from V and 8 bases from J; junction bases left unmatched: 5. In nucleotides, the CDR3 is TGTGCCATTGGACAGGCTTATTCACCCCTCCACTTT. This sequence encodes CAIGQAYSPLHF.

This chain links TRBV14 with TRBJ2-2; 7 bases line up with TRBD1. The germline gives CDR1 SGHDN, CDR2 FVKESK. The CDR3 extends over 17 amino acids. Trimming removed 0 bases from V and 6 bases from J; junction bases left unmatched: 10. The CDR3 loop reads CASSQDPQGGASGELFF. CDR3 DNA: TGTGCCAGCAGCCAAGATCCCCAAGGGGGCGCGTCCGGGGAGCTGTTTTTT.

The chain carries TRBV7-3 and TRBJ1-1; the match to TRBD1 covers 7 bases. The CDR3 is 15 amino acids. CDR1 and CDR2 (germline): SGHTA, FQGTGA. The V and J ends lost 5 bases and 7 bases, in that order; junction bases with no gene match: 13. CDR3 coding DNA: TGTGCCAGCAGCCCAGGGGGAGGAGGGGGAAATGAAGCTTTCTTT. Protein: CASSPGGGGGNEAFF.

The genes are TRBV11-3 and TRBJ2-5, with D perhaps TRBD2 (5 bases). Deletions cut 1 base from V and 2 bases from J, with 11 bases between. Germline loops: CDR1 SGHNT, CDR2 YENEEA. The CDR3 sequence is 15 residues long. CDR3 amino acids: CASSLVLLEQETQYF. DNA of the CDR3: TGTGCCAGCAGCTTAGTGTTACTAGAACAAGAGACCCAGTACTTC.